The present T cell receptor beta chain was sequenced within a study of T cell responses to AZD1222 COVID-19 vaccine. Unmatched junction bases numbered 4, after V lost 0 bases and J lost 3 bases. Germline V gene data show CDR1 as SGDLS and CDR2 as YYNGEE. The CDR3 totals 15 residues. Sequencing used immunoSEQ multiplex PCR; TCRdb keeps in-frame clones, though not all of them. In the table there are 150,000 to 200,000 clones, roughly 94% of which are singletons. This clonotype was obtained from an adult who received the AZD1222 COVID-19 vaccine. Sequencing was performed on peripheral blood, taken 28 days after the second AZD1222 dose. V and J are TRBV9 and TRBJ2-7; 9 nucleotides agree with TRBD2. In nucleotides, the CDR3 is TGTGCCAGCAGCGTAGCTACGACTAGCGGCTACGAGCAGTACTTC. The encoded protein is CASSVATTSGYEQYF. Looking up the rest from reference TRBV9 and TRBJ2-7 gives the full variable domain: DSGVTQTPKHLITATGQRVTLRCSPRSGDLSVYWYQQSLDQGLQFLIQYYNGEERAKGNILERFSAQQFPDLHSELNLSSLELGDSALYFCASSVATTSGYEQYFGPGTRLTVT.